This is a list of T cell receptor beta chains from one sample in a study of cytomegalovirus exposure and HLA in healthy donors. Repertoires were generated with immunoSEQ multiplex PCR, while TCRdb's copy carries only in-frame clones and drops some. Among 90,000 to 110,000 clones listed, around 70% were seen once. The sequenced sample was PBMCs. The receptors were sampled from a man aged 40-50 years in good health and CMV-seronegative. CDR3s leave out the opening cysteine and the closing phenylalanine or tryptophan.

j_call,v_call,cdr3_aa
TRBJ2-5,TRBV7-9,ASSLGQGARETQY
TRBJ2-1,TRBV5-1,ASSLPLNDEQF
TRBJ2-7,TRBV4-1,ASSRTIAGGPTGSYEQY
TRBJ1-3,TRBV28,ASSLTGGGGNTIY
TRBJ2-1,TRBV27,ASSLTSGDWGNEQF
TRBJ1-1,TRBV10-3,AISEWGTGGSPEAF
TRBJ1-5,TRBV5-1,ASSLDSYNQPQH
TRBJ2-5,TRBV5-1,ASTPSTGGEKTQY
TRBJ1-4,TRBV27,ASSSDRNSNEKLF
TRBJ2-5,TRBV6-1,ASSKEAGGRQETQY
TRBJ2-3,TRBV4-3,ASSQVSYTQY
TRBJ2-3,TRBV5-1,ASIAGPGADTQY
TRBJ2-7,TRBV30,AWTPGLELYEQY
TRBJ1-1,TRBV7-9,ASSLDNRGRENTEAF
TRBJ2-7,TRBV4-1,ASSQGLGTSGTYEQY
TRBJ1-6,TRBV15,ATKDPTGDSPLH
TRBJ1-5,TRBV6-5,ASGGGGNQPQH
TRBJ1-1,TRBV9,ASSAGVTKNTEAF
TRBJ2-3,TRBV6-6,ASSYGQGRSTDTQY
TRBJ2-5,TRBV6-5,ASSYSAGGPLETQY
TRBJ2-1,TRBV27,ASSLRQAGSSYNEQF
TRBJ1-2,TRBV5-1,ASSLIGQGYGYT
TRBJ2-1,TRBV4-1,ASSQAGLADYSYNEQF
TRBJ1-1,TRBV13,ASSLGGVQNTEAF
TRBJ1-1,TRBV27,ASSLQGDTEAF
TRBJ2-2,TRBV11-2,ASSYPRGELF
TRBJ1-2,TRBV6-5,ASSTTGRSGYT
TRBJ2-7,TRBV28,ASSPQTSGGFYEQY
TRBJ2-5,TRBV4-1,ASSQEPGQQETQY
TRBJ2-7,TRBV6-5,ASSYSSGGAYEQY
TRBJ2-7,TRBV7-6,ASSLDPDSGVSYEQY
TRBJ2-7,TRBV2,ASSDLQGSSYEQY
TRBJ2-5,TRBV14,ASSLRAEGETQY
TRBJ1-1,TRBV6-5,ASSTLGGAF
TRBJ2-7,TRBV6-1,ASTYSYEQY
TRBJ2-7,TRBV5-4,ASSITGVGSEQY
TRBJ1-1,TRBV28,ASSLRWGGSWRTEAF
TRBJ2-5,TRBV7-9,ASSHGLVEGETQY
TRBJ1-5,TRBV15,ATSSGQGAGRGNQPQH
TRBJ2-7,TRBV6-5,ASSREPGYEQY
TRBJ2-7,TRBV7-8,ASSLYGGVYEQY
TRBJ2-7,TRBV4-3,ASSQNGQGAREQY
TRBJ1-3,TRBV19,ASSIQFQRAGNTIY
TRBJ2-1,TRBV19,ASSTGQGPNEQF
TRBJ2-1,TRBV5-4,ASSSGLSNEQF
TRBJ2-2,TRBV5-1,ASSLDGTGPTGELF
TRBJ1-1,TRBV6-1,ASSSGQGGAF
TRBJ1-6,TRBV9,ASSGVGGHSPLH
TRBJ2-7,TRBV4-3,ASSQDKGQGYEQY
TRBJ1-4,TRBV28,ASSFPGQINEKLF
TRBJ2-1,TRBV29-1,SVDGTSGSMYEQF
TRBJ2-1,TRBV7-2,ASSLAEGYSNEQF
TRBJ2-7,TRBV7-2,ASSFYLGQGYEQY